These 30 T cell receptor beta chains were all obtained from the same sample, sequenced in a study of human T cells and chemical hapten exposure. Specified time point: patch test 1, 2 weeks after DPC sensitization. Treatment noted: therapeutic diphenylcyclopropenone sensitization with weekly scalp DPC. TCRdb redid the calling of the RACE reads with MiXCR, one entry per CDR3 protein. The sample records approximately 80,000 distinct CDR3 sequences, 7.5% to 9% being singletons. Sample: whole blood, taken in connection with sensitization to the hapten diphenylcyclopropenone (DPC). The receptors here all came from a woman aged 30 to 39 with alopecia areata. Some clones in this sample may be carry-over from other donors' samples.

This clonotype was seen repeatedly, ten times or more. The junction departs from the called germline gene at one end, perhaps through a read error. This chain connects TRBV10-2 to TRBJ1-1; 7 bases line up with TRBD1. The CDR3 is 13 amino acids. CDR1 WSHSY and CDR2 SAAADI come from the germline V gene. CDR3 amino acids: CASRGQTNTEAFF. The CDR3, as DNA: TGTGCCAGCAGGGGACAGACGAACACTGAAGCTTTCTTT.

The chain couples TRBV7-8 to TRBJ2-7; D tentatively reads TRBD1 or TRBD2 (5 bases each). The CDR3 has 14 residues. Germline V gene sequence: CDR1 SGHVS, CDR2 FQNEAQ. V gave up 4 bases and J gave up 3 bases, with 13 bases separating them. The CDR3, as DNA: TGTGCCAGCAGCTCCCGGGACGGAGGCTACGAGCAGTACTTC. Translating it yields CASSSRDGGYEQYF. Filled out from reference TRBV7-8 and TRBJ2-7, the complete variable domain reads GAGVSQSPRYKVAKRGQDVALRCDPISGHVSLFWYQQALGQGPEFLTYFQNEAQLDKSGLPSDRFFAERPEGSVSTLKIQRTQQEDSAVYLCASSSRDGGYEQYFGPGTRLTVT.

The chain has TRBV12-5 and TRBJ2-1; 11 bases line up with TRBD2. This CDR3 spans 15 amino acids. Germline loops: CDR1 LGHNT, CDR2 FRNRAP. Germline trimming cut 5 bases from V and 10 bases from J; bases unmatched to any gene: 10. The CDR3 is CASGQTGVAGGEQFF. DNA of the CDR3: TGTGCTAGTGGTCAAACAGGGGTAGCGGGGGGGGAGCAGTTCTTC.

The V gene is TRBV2, the J gene TRBJ1-1; the D is unclear. The ends were cut back, 3 bases at V and 0 bases at J, with 11 bases in the middle. Germline V gene data show CDR1 as SNHLY and CDR2 as FYNNEI. The CDR3 is 15 residues long. The chain's CDR3 is CASSEDGAMNTEAFF. For the CDR3, the DNA is TGTGCCAGCAGTGAGGACGGAGCTATGAACACTGAAGCTTTCTTT.

This clonotype came up many times. The chain recombines TRBV20-1 with TRBJ2-7; possible D gene TRBD2, 5 bases. This CDR3 is 11 amino acids long. Germline V CDR1 and CDR2: DFQATT, SNEGSKA (reference sequence). V lost 4 bases and J 4 bases, leaving 8 bases between the germline ends. CDR3: CSATEGYEQYF. In DNA form, the CDR3 reads TGCAGTGCTACCGAGGGTTACGAGCAGTACTTC.

Remarks on this clonotype: Given the absence of the conserved phenylalanine or tryptophan at the CDR3 end, a read error is likely. The limits of the CDR3 on the DNA are not certain, so only TCRdb's listed CDR3 is given. The CDR3 here is CAISDTSGGPFL. The V call is TRBV10-3, the J call TRBJ2-3; TRBD2, the D gene given by the table, was not confirmed from the DNA. Germline-derived CDR1 and CDR2 are ENHRY and SYGVKD. Termini included, the CDR3 measures 12 amino acids.

This clonotype was found a few times. J is TRBJ1-5 and V is TRBV6-4; D unresolved. CDR3 size: 18 residues. Trimming pared 3 bases from V and 0 bases from J, leaving 18 bases between. From germline, CDR1 is MRHNA and CDR2 SNTAGT. CDR3 in amino acids: CASSEDVQNNYSNQPQHF. The CDR3 coding sequence is TGTGCCAGCAGTGAAGACGTCCAGAACAACTATAGCAATCAGCCCCAGCATTTT.

This clonotype was seen a few times. The V gene is TRBV27, the J gene TRBJ1-1, with D possibly matching TRBD1 (5 bases). The germline V and J ends were trimmed by 3 bases and 5 bases, with 25 bases remaining between them. Germline assignment: CDR1 MNHEY and CDR2 SMNVEV (reference sequence). The CDR3 consists of 18 residues. The CDR3 DNA sequence: TGTGCCAGCAGTTTTAGGGTTGGCAGGGAAACAATTTGGACTGAAGCTTTCTTT. Residues: CASSFRVGRETIWTEAFF.

On this clonotype itself: A much larger clone differs by one base, so this may be a read error. The chain carries TRBV20-1 and TRBJ2-3, with D uncertain. The CDR3 totals 15 residues. Germline V gene data show CDR1 as DFQATT and CDR2 as SNEGSKA (reference sequence). Trimming removed 6 bases at V and 3 bases at J, with 19 bases between. CDR3 residues: CSARRAGPETDTQYF. In DNA, the CDR3 is TGCAGTGCCCGAAGGGCCGGCCCGGAAACAGATACGCAGTATTTT.

The rearrangement uses TRBV5-1 and TRBJ2-5; weak D call: TRBD2 (6 bases). CDR1 is SGHRS and CDR2 is YFSETQ in the germline V gene. The CDR3 is 14 residues long. V lost 4 bases, J lost 0 bases, and 10 bases lay in between. In nucleotides, the CDR3 is TGCGCCAGCAGCCCGGGGGAGTACCAAGAGACCCAGTACTTC. It is translated as CASSPGEYQETQYF.

This clonotype was seen ten or more times. CDR3 sequence reads: CASSPEQASYNEQFF. The CDR3 DNA reads TGTGCCAGCAGCCCCGAACAGGCCTCCTACAATGAGCAGTTCTTC. The gene calls are TRBV7-6 and TRBJ2-1; TRBD1 might be the D (5 bases). This CDR3 is 15 amino acids long. Germline-derived CDR1 and CDR2 are SGHVS and FNYEAQ. V shed 5 bases and J shed 0 bases, with 11 bases lying between them.

The table lists this clonotype with many counts. The chain carries TRBV18 and TRBJ1-1, with a possible D match to TRBD1 (5 bases). V was shortened by 4 bases and J by 8 bases, with 14 bases between the two germline ends. This CDR3 has 13 residues. Germline assignment: CDR1 KGHSH and CDR2 LQKENI. The CDR3 loop is CASSLRQKEEAFF. CDR3 coding DNA: TGTGCCAGCTCACTTCGACAGAAGGAGGAAGCTTTCTTT. The full variable domain, its missing parts supplied by reference TRBV18 and TRBJ1-1, is NAGVMQNPRHLVRRRGQEARLRCSPMKGHSHVYWYRQLPEEGLKFMVYLQKENIIDESGMPKERFSAEFPKEGPSILRIQQVVRGDSAAYFCASSLRQKEEAFFGQGTRLTVV.

This chain links TRBV19 with TRBJ2-1, with TRBD2 matching 7 bases. This CDR3 contains 15 residues. The germline V gene has CDR1 LNHDA and CDR2 SQIVND (reference sequence). V gave up 4 bases and J gave up 3 bases; unmatched junction bases: 6. The chain's CDR3 is CASSSGDYDYNEQFF. The CDR3 DNA sequence: TGTGCCAGTAGTAGCGGGGACTACGACTACAATGAGCAGTTCTTC. Drawing the rest from reference TRBV19 and TRBJ2-1, the complete variable domain is DGGITQSPKYLFRKEGQNVTLSCEQNLNHDAMYWYRQDPGQGLRLIYYSQIVNDFQKGDIAEGYSVSREKKESFPLTVTSAQKNPTAFYLCASSSGDYDYNEQFFGPGTRLTVL.

This clonotype was seen repeatedly, ten times or more. The rearrangement links TRBV20-1 to TRBJ1-5, with 7 bases that match TRBD1. The CDR3 covers 15 residues. Germline assignment: CDR1 DFQATT and CDR2 SNEGSKA (reference sequence). V dropped 2 bases and J dropped 2; count of bases not matched to a gene: 6. CDR3: CSARPTGFRNQPQHF. CDR3 bases: TGCAGTGCTAGACCGACAGGGTTCCGCAATCAGCCCCAGCATTTT.

This chain joins TRBV4-2 and TRBJ2-3; 7 bases line up with TRBD1. The CDR3 spans 17 residues. The germline V gene has CDR1 LGHNA and CDR2 YNFKEQ. V was pared by 0 bases and J by 0 bases, with 6 bases of the junction left unmatched. CDR3 sequence: CASSQDNMGQSTDTQYF. The CDR3 DNA reads TGTGCCAGCAGCCAAGATAACATGGGACAGAGCACAGATACGCAGTATTTT.

This clonotype was found a few times. V gene TRBV7-2 combines with J gene TRBJ1-6; D gene uncertain. This CDR3 contains 13 residues. CDR1 and CDR2 from the germline V gene are SGHTA and FQGNSA. Trimming removed 5 bases from V and 4 bases from J, with 6 bases in between. CDR3 sequence (DNA): TGTGCCAGCAGCAGGATTTATAATTCACCCCTCCACTTT. It yields the protein CASSRIYNSPLHF.

There are many counts of this clonotype. This chain connects TRBV5-6 to TRBJ1-1; 8 nucleotides match TRBD1. Germline V gene sequence: CDR1 SGHDT, CDR2 YYEEEE. Unmatched junction bases numbered 12, after V lost 0 bases and J lost 5 bases. This CDR3 is 17 amino acids long. CDR3 nucleotides: TGTGCCAGCAGCTTGGTGACCCTCCAGGGGGCTCTAACTGAAGCTTTCTTT. Its translation: CASSLVTLQGALTEAFF.

The chain joins TRBV25-1 to TRBJ2-3; 9 nucleotides match TRBD1. The CDR3 runs to 20 residues. The ends lost 4 bases at V and 1 base at J; junction bases unmatched: 18. The germline gives CDR1 MGHDK, CDR2 SYGVNS. CDR3 sequence reads: CASSVSPGQGQQGGTDTQYF. CDR3 in DNA: TGTGCCAGCAGTGTTAGTCCGGGACAGGGTCAACAAGGGGGCACAGATACGCAGTATTTT. The variable domain in full, with the rest retrieved from reference TRBV25-1 and TRBJ2-3, is EADIYQTPRYLVIGTGKKITLECSQTMGHDKMYWYQQDPGMELHLIHYSYGVNSTEKGDLSSESTVSRIRTEHFPLTLESARPSHTSQYLCASSVSPGQGQQGGTDTQYFGPGTRLTVL.

This chain joins TRBV30 and TRBJ1-1; no firm D call. The germline CDR1 and CDR2 sequences are GTSNPN and SVGIG (reference sequence). With 2 bases removed from V and 1 base from J, the gap between germline ends came to 5 bases. This CDR3 is 12 amino acids long. CDR3 DNA: TGTGCCTGGAGTAAGCCGAACACTGAAGCTTTCTTT. Translation gives CAWSKPNTEAFF.

This clonotype appeared a few times. The genes are TRBV15 and TRBJ1-5; D is undetermined. The V and J ends lost 4 bases and 2 bases respectively, with 12 bases between them. This CDR3 is 15 amino acids long. Germline V gene sequence: CDR1 LNHNV, CDR2 YYDKDF (reference sequence). The CDR3 coding sequence is TGTGCCACCAGCATCGACCCGGTAGGCAATCAGCCCCAGCATTTT. Translation gives CATSIDPVGNQPQHF.

The CDR3 loop is CAISGRGREGTDTQYF. CDR3 DNA sequence: TGTGCCATCAGTGGGCGGGGCAGGGAAGGCACAGATACGCAGTATTTT. The chain has TRBV10-3 and TRBJ2-3; D possibly corresponds to TRBD2 (6 bases). Germline loops: CDR1 ENHRY, CDR2 SYGVKD. Trimming removed 4 bases from V and 1 base from J, with 15 bases in between. The CDR3 runs to 16 residues.

The V and J genes are TRBV6-1 and TRBJ2-3, with 8 bases matching TRBD1. The CDR3 contains 16 residues. The trim removed 1 base at V and 6 bases at J, leaving 9 bases unmatched. Germline V CDR1 and CDR2: MNHNS, SASEGT. The CDR3 loop reads CASSEVVTGVADTQYF. CDR3 nucleotides: TGTGCCAGCAGTGAAGTAGTGACAGGGGTAGCCGATACGCAGTATTTT.

This clonotype was observed many times. The chain uses TRBV19 and TRBJ2-2; D is possibly TRBD2 (5 bases). CDR1 LNHDA and CDR2 SQIVND come from the germline V gene (reference sequence). CDR3 length: 15 residues. V lost 3 bases and J lost 0, with 8 bases in between. The CDR3 spells CASSISGANTGELFF. CDR3 nucleotides: TGTGCCAGTAGTATCAGCGGAGCGAACACCGGGGAGCTGTTTTTT.

Only a few counts were recorded for this clonotype. The CDR3 loop reads CASSEALPGTGGSDTQYF. Here the CDR3 DNA reads TGTGCCAGCAGTGAAGCGCTTCCGGGGACAGGGGGCTCAGATACGCAGTATTTT. The chain couples TRBV2 to TRBJ2-3, with 12 bases that match TRBD1. This CDR3 contains 18 residues. From germline, CDR1 is SNHLY and CDR2 FYNNEI. V shed 0 bases, J shed 4 bases, and the junction held 8 bases outside the gene matches.

At least ten counts were recorded for this clonotype. The chain is built from TRBV20-1 and TRBJ1-2, with D perhaps matching TRBD1 (5 bases). V was cut by 0 bases and J by 5 bases, with 13 bases left in between. This CDR3 comprises 14 residues. Germline CDR1 reads DFQATT; CDR2 reads SNEGSKA (reference sequence). The CDR3 bases are TGCAGTGCTAGAGAAAGGGGCTCCCTTTATGGCTACACCTTC. Amino acids: CSARERGSLYGYTF.

There are many counts of this clonotype. The chain links TRBV19 to TRBJ1-2; no clear D. Trimming pared 5 bases from V and 5 bases from J, leaving 15 bases between. Per germline, CDR1 LNHDA and CDR2 SQIVND (reference sequence). This CDR3 has 14 amino acids. The chain's CDR3 is CASSRPGRVYGYTF. The CDR3 coding sequence is TGTGCCAGTAGTCGTCCCGGGAGGGTGTATGGCTACACCTTC.

At least ten counts were recorded for this clonotype. This rearrangement joins TRBV9 to TRBJ1-1; D unclear. The CDR3 extends over 14 amino acids. Trimming removed 0 bases at V and 1 base at J, with 7 bases between. Germline lookup yields CDR1 SGDLS and CDR2 YYNGEE. The CDR3 loop is CASSVAAGNTEAFF. CDR3 nucleotides: TGTGCCAGCAGCGTAGCGGCAGGGAACACTGAAGCTTTCTTT.

This clonotype was picked up many times. The chain combines TRBV2 with TRBJ2-1; a possible D gene is TRBD1 (5 bases). V was cut by 4 bases and J by 6 bases, with 10 bases left in between. Germline V gene sequence: CDR1 SNHLY, CDR2 FYNNEI. The CDR3 loop spans 13 amino acids. The CDR3: CASSVGRRNEQFF. CDR3 coding DNA: TGTGCCAGCAGTGTGGGGCGGCGCAATGAGCAGTTCTTC.

This clonotype was seen many times. The chain couples TRBV25-1 to TRBJ1-2; D not certain. The V end was cut by 2 bases, the J end by 4 bases, with 11 bases between. The CDR3 is made up of 14 amino acids. In germline, CDR1 is MGHDK, CDR2 SYGVNS. The chain's CDR3 is CASSEGGFIYGYTF. The CDR3 DNA follows: TGTGCCAGCAGTGAAGGAGGGTTCATCTATGGCTACACCTTC.

This clonotype was counted a few times. The rearrangement joins TRBV12-3 or TRBV12-4 to TRBJ2-3; TRBD2 matches 14 bases. The CDR3 extends over 19 amino acids. J lost 4 bases, V lost 6 bases, and 15 bases had no gene match. CDR3 residues: CASSGLAGGLVTIPDTQYF. The CDR3 nucleotides read TGTGCCAGCAGCGGACTAGCGGGGGGCTTAGTTACTATACCAGATACGCAGTATTTT.